Presented here are 30 T cell receptor beta chains from one specimen sequenced in a study of shared clonotypes between healthy human individuals (TCRdb year 2020). Preparation of the library involved the immunoSEQ multiplex PCR assay. In TCRdb, the immuneACCESS table is reduced to in-frame sequences with V and J assigned. These tables do not hold every clone; where another copy was compared, an unresolved V gene accounts for under half, and the others remain unexplained. Present in this sample are 950,000 to 1,300,000 clones, about 76% of which were seen just once. The ten largest clones add up to approximately 1.5% of the sample. The sample taken for sequencing was memory CD4+ T cells sorted from blood. The cell subset or site label for this specimen denotes: CD45RA-negative fraction. These receptors originate from a young man in good health.

Only a few counts were recorded for this clone. The chain has TRBV30 and TRBJ1-5; 7 nucleotides agree with TRBD1. Germline trimming cut 0 bases from V and 1 base from J; bases unmatched to any gene: 3. CDR1 is GTSNPN, CDR2 SVGIG, per germline (reference sequence). This CDR3 spans 15 amino acids. The CDR3 sequence is CAWSVGTVSNQPQHF. CDR3 DNA: TGTGCCTGGAGTGTGGGGACAGTGAGCAATCAGCCCCAGCATTTT.

Regarding this clone: The junction does not match germline at one end; this may be a read error. This chain links TRBV7-7 with TRBJ2-2; 8 bases agree with TRBD1. Germline assignment: CDR1 SSHAT and CDR2 FNYEAQ (reference sequence). The CDR3 is made up of 13 amino acids. This CDR3 reads CASSTDRAGELFF. The CDR3 nucleotides read TGTGCTAGCAGCACGGACAGGGCCGGGGAGCTGTTTTTT.

This rearrangement joins TRBV7-2 to TRBJ2-3; D uncertain. Deletions cut 5 bases from V and 5 bases from J, with 14 bases between. The CDR3 length is 14 residues. In germline, CDR1 is SGHTA, CDR2 FQGNSA. The CDR3 sequence: CASSPPGVGDTQYF. For the CDR3, the DNA is TGTGCCAGCAGCCCCCCGGGCGTGGGAGATACGCAGTATTTT.

This chain joins TRBV6-1 and TRBJ1-1; D unclear. V was cut by 6 bases and J by 5 bases, with 13 bases left in between. The CDR3 length is 13 residues. Germline V lookup: CDR1 MNHNS, CDR2 SASEGT. The CDR3 nucleotides read TGTGCCAGCAGCCCGGAGTGGCAAACTGAAGCTTTCTTT. Its protein product is CASSPEWQTEAFF.

This clone came up a few times. This sample includes further DNA sequences coding for the same CDR3. The rearrangement joins TRBV19 to TRBJ2-1; tentatively, D is TRBD2 (6 bases). The V gene lost 1 base and the J gene lost 4 bases, with 14 bases spanning the gap. CDR3 length: 16 amino acids. Per the germline V gene, CDR1 is LNHDA and CDR2 is SQIVND (reference sequence). The CDR3, as DNA: TGTGCCAGTAGTATAGGCGGGACGCCAAATTACAATGAGCAGTTCTTC. It codes for CASSIGGTPNYNEQFF.

This sequence joins TRBV6-4 and TRBJ2-2; D is perhaps TRBD2 (6 bases). The germline V gene encodes CDR1 MRHNA and CDR2 SNTAGT. The CDR3 has 16 residues. Trimming removed 6 bases at V and 3 bases at J, with 17 bases between. The CDR3 is CASSPLGGTHTGELFF. For the CDR3, the DNA is TGTGCCAGCAGCCCCTTGGGGGGAACCCACACCGGGGAGCTGTTTTTT.

This clone was recorded once. This chain joins TRBV7-2 and TRBJ2-7; no reliable D call. The V end lost 0 bases, the J end lost 1 base, and 7 bases lay between the germline ends. CDR3 length equals 14 residues. Germline-derived CDR1 and CDR2 are SGHTA and FQGNSA. Written as DNA, the CDR3 is TGTGCCAGCAGCTTAGCCTTCTTTTCCTACGAGCAGTACTTC. Its translation is CASSLAFFSYEQYF.

This CDR3 reads CASSYSINRETQYF. CDR3 in DNA: TGTGCCAGCAGTTACTCGATCAATCGGGAGACCCAGTACTTC. This chain connects TRBV6-5 to TRBJ2-5; D is ambiguous. This CDR3 contains 14 residues. V was shortened by 0 bases and J by 5 bases, with 10 bases between the two germline ends. Germline CDR1 is MNHEY and CDR2 is SVGAGI.

The chain is built from TRBV5-1 and TRBJ2-7; TRBD1 might be the D (5 bases). The CDR3 length is 15 residues. From germline, CDR1 is SGHRS and CDR2 YFSETQ. Trimming removed 0 bases from V and 7 bases from J, with 17 bases in between. Here the CDR3 reads CASSLVVGRATEQYF. In DNA, the CDR3 is TGCGCCAGCAGCTTGGTCGTAGGCAGGGCGACGGAGCAGTACTTC. The full variable domain, its missing parts supplied by reference TRBV5-1 and TRBJ2-7, is KAGVTQTPRYLIKTRGQQVTLSCSPISGHRSVSWYQQTPGQGLQFLFEYFSETQRNKGNFPGRFSGRQFSNSRSEMNVSTLELGDSALYLCASSLVVGRATEQYFGPGTRLTVT.

The V gene is TRBV5-4, the J gene TRBJ1-2; D perhaps matches TRBD1 (6 bases). The CDR3 is made up of 15 amino acids. CDR1 SGHNT and CDR2 YYREEE come from the germline V gene (reference sequence). V was trimmed by 5 bases and J by 2 bases, leaving 16 bases between them. The CDR3 spells CASSSGRTVNYGYTF. The CDR3 DNA sequence: TGTGCCAGCAGTTCCGGACGGACAGTAAACTATGGCTACACCTTC. Combining the CDR3 with reference TRBV5-4 and TRBJ1-2 gives the whole variable domain ETGVTQSPTHLIKTRGQQVTLRCSSQSGHNTVSWYQQALGQGPQFIFQYYREEENGRGNFPPRFSGLQFPNYSSELNVNALELDDSALYLCASSSGRTVNYGYTFGSGTRLTVV.

This sequence joins TRBV18 and TRBJ1-1; possible D gene TRBD1, 6 bases. Deletions cut 5 bases from V and 0 bases from J, with 13 bases between. The germline CDR1 and CDR2 sequences are KGHSH and LQKENI. CDR3 size: 15 residues. The CDR3 DNA reads as TGTGCCAGCTCAAAAAATACAGGGCTGAACACTGAAGCTTTCTTT. It translates to CASSKNTGLNTEAFF.

This clone appeared a few times. This sequence joins TRBV7-8 and TRBJ2-5; 8 bases line up with TRBD1. This CDR3 has 20 residues. Trimming took 0 bases from V and 1 from J; bases not matched to a gene: 16. Per the germline V gene, CDR1 is SGHVS and CDR2 is FQNEAQ. The DNA for the CDR3 is TGTGCCAGCAGCTTAGCGTGGGGACAGGACAGGCGAGATTCCCAAGAGACCCAGTACTTC. Protein product: CASSLAWGQDRRDSQETQYF.

The rearrangement links TRBV10-3 to TRBJ1-2; D gene ambiguous. CDR1 and CDR2 (germline): ENHRY, SYGVKD. This CDR3 contains 14 residues. Trimming cost V 0 bases and J 4 bases, with 9 bases left between them. CDR3 in amino acids: CAISESGGTYGYTF. The CDR3 coding sequence is TGTGCCATCAGTGAGTCAGGCGGAACCTATGGCTACACCTTC.

The chain has TRBV2 and TRBJ1-2; a possible D gene is TRBD1 (6 bases). Trimming pared 5 bases from V and 5 bases from J, leaving 12 bases between. CDR1 and CDR2 (germline): SNHLY, FYNNEI. This CDR3 has 13 amino acids. The CDR3 region is CASSRQVSYGYTF. The CDR3 DNA reads TGTGCCAGCAGTCGACAGGTATCTTATGGCTACACCTTC.

This clone was seen a handful of times. The genes are TRBV2 and TRBJ2-1; TRBD1 matches at 7 bases. The CDR3 is made up of 13 amino acids. Trimming at V came to 7 bases and at J to 7 bases, leaving 7 bases not matched to a gene. Per germline, CDR1 SNHLY and CDR2 FYNNEI. CDR3 in DNA: TGTGCCAGCATTCGTCAGGGGGTTAATGAGCAGTTCTTC. Protein: CASIRQGVNEQFF.

This clone was detected only a few times. The same CDR3 is also encoded by other DNA sequences in this sample. The chain couples TRBV2 to TRBJ1-5, with D possibly TRBD1 on 5 matching bases. The CDR3 runs 13 residues. CDR1 is SNHLY and CDR2 is FYNNEI in the germline V gene. The V gene lost 6 bases and the J gene lost 1 base, with 7 bases spanning the gap. The chain's CDR3 is CASSRDSNQPQHF. CDR3 coding DNA: TGTGCCAGCAGCAGGGACAGCAATCAGCCCCAGCATTTT.

Here the CDR3 reads CATSVGTSGVYEQYF. The CDR3 DNA sequence: TGTGCCACCTCAGTAGGGACTAGCGGAGTCTACGAGCAGTACTTC. The rearrangement uses TRBV2 and TRBJ2-7; 11 bases align to TRBD2. Germline V lookup: CDR1 SNHLY, CDR2 FYNNEI. The ends lost 10 bases at V and 3 bases at J; junction bases unmatched: 11. The CDR3 length is 15 residues.

The gene calls are TRBV30 and TRBJ2-3; no clear D. Per germline, CDR1 GTSNPN and CDR2 SVGIG (reference sequence). The V end lost 5 bases, the J end lost 0 bases, and 6 bases lay between the germline ends. This CDR3 region has 12 residues. The DNA for the CDR3 is TGTGCCTGGTCGAGTAGCACAGATACGCAGTATTTT. Amino acid sequence: CAWSSSTDTQYF.

This clone occurred a few times. The rearrangement uses TRBV5-4 and TRBJ2-7; D is possibly TRBD1 (6 bases). V lost 0 bases and J 3 bases, leaving 10 bases between the germline ends. The CDR3 loop spans 14 amino acids. Germline V gives CDR1 SGHNT, CDR2 YYREEE (reference sequence). The CDR3 nucleotides read TGTGCCAGCAGCTTGGACAGGGCTAGCTACGAGCAGTACTTC. Protein product: CASSLDRASYEQYF. Full variable domain (rest looked up from reference TRBV5-4 and TRBJ2-7): ETGVTQSPTHLIKTRGQQVTLRCSSQSGHNTVSWYQQALGQGPQFIFQYYREEENGRGNFPPRFSGLQFPNYSSELNVNALELDDSALYLCASSLDRASYEQYFGPGTRLTVT.

The rearrangement links TRBV29-1 to TRBJ2-5; 9 nucleotides agree with TRBD2. With V trimmed by 4 bases and J by 4 bases, 10 bases remained unmatched. CDR3 length: 15 residues. Germline loops: CDR1 SQVTM, CDR2 ANQGSEA. CDR3 loop: CSVGRSGGLSETQYF. The DNA for the CDR3 is TGCAGCGTTGGGCGGAGCGGGGGGCTTTCAGAGACCCAGTACTTC.

CDR3 protein: CASSLGTVSYNEQFF. In DNA, the CDR3 is TGTGCCAGCAGCTTGGGGACTGTCTCCTACAATGAGCAGTTCTTC. This sequence joins TRBV7-2 and TRBJ2-1, with D possibly being TRBD2 (6 bases). The CDR3 sequence is 15 residues long. Trimming took off 3 bases at V and 0 bases at J, with 9 bases between the two ends. CDR1 and CDR2 from the germline V gene are SGHTA and FQGNSA.

This chain links TRBV18 with TRBJ1-5; D unclear. This CDR3 has 15 residues. Trimming removed 5 bases from V and 1 base from J, with 12 bases in between. Germline V CDR1 and CDR2: KGHSH, LQKENI. This chain's CDR3 is CASSSYDSSNQPQHF. The CDR3 coding sequence is TGTGCCAGCTCATCTTACGACTCGAGCAATCAGCCCCAGCATTTT.

The chain employs TRBV6-1 and TRBJ1-6; a possible D gene is TRBD1 (6 bases). CDR1 and CDR2 (germline): MNHNS, SASEGT. The CDR3 runs 15 residues. V lost 1 base and J lost 9, with 13 bases in between. The CDR3 DNA sequence: TGTGCCAGCAGTGAAGATGGGGGCCCTAGTTCACCCCTCCACTTT. Protein sequence: CASSEDGGPSSPLHF.

The genes are TRBV7-8 and TRBJ2-5; maybe TRBD2 (5 bases). The germline V gene encodes CDR1 SGHVS and CDR2 FQNEAQ. The length of the CDR3 is 14 residues. V was pared by 3 bases and J by 5 bases, with 13 bases between. The CDR3, as DNA: TGTGCCAGCAGCTTTCCTTGGGGAGAGGAGACCCAGTACTTC. This codes for CASSFPWGEETQYF.

This rearrangement joins TRBV11-2 to TRBJ1-2, with D possibly TRBD1 on 5 matching bases. CDR1 and CDR2 from the germline V gene are SGHAT and FQNNGV. Trimming took off 4 bases at V and 6 bases at J, with 24 bases between the two ends. CDR3 size: 17 residues. Here the CDR3 reads CASSYPRGKGNKDGYTF. The CDR3 DNA reads TGTGCCAGCAGCTACCCTCGGGGGAAGGGGAATAAGGATGGCTACACCTTC.

The CDR3 sequence is CASRLDGETQYF. The CDR3 nucleotides read TGTGCCAGCAGATTGGACGGGGAGACCCAGTACTTC. V and J are TRBV6-5 and TRBJ2-5; D remains unclear. Trimming cost V 6 bases and J 5 bases, with 10 bases left between them. CDR1 is MNHEY, CDR2 SVGAGI, per germline. The CDR3 sequence is 12 residues long.

The J gene is TRBJ2-7, the V gene TRBV2; D might be TRBD1 (6 bases). Germline V CDR1 and CDR2: SNHLY, FYNNEI. V was pared by 1 base and J by 3 bases, with 10 bases between. This CDR3 has 14 amino acids. CDR3 DNA sequence: TGTGCCAGCAGTGAAGAACAGGGTAACTACGAGCAGTACTTC. Protein sequence: CASSEEQGNYEQYF.

The CDR3 here is CASNLGRANGQPQHF. CDR3 bases: TGTGCCAGCAACTTGGGCAGAGCGAATGGGCAGCCCCAGCATTTT. The chain recombines TRBV2 with TRBJ1-5; D gene ambiguous. The CDR3 covers 15 residues. The V gene's germline CDR1 is SNHLY and CDR2 FYNNEI. Trimming cost V 7 bases and J 7 bases, with 20 bases left between them.

In this sample, this clone turned up a few times. J is TRBJ1-2 and V is TRBV28, with TRBD1 matching over 8 bases. Germline CDR1 and CDR2: MDHEN and SYDVKM. V trimming: 5 bases; J trimming: 6 bases; junction bases outside the gene matches: 14. This CDR3 is built from 16 residues. The chain's CDR3 is CASSGIPRTGKDGYTF. The CDR3 DNA reads as TGTGCCAGCAGTGGAATACCACGGACAGGGAAGGATGGCTACACCTTC.

CDR3 amino acids: CASSFGSVSYEQYF. CDR3 coding DNA: TGCGCCAGCAGCTTCGGTAGCGTCTCATACGAGCAGTACTTC. The rearrangement uses TRBV5-1 and TRBJ2-7, with D perhaps TRBD2 (5 bases). Trimming removed 2 bases from V and 4 bases from J, with 13 bases in between. CDR3 length: 14 amino acids. Germline V gene sequence: CDR1 SGHRS, CDR2 YFSETQ.